These 6 T cell receptor beta chains were all obtained from the same sample, sequenced in a study of T cell repertoires in ileal Crohn's disease. Produced via immunoSEQ multiplex PCR; TCRdb's table is partial and in-frame only. Among tens of thousands of clones listed, roughly 77% were seen once. The sequencing input was ileal tissue. The receptor set was obtained from an adult with Crohn's disease.

The V gene is TRBV18, the J gene TRBJ1-1; 10 bases line up with TRBD1. With V trimmed by 2 bases and J by 0 bases, 6 bases remained unmatched. The length of the CDR3 is 17 residues. The germline V gene encodes CDR1 KGHSH and CDR2 LQKENI. The CDR3 reads CASSPKDRGAVNTEAFF. CDR3 coding DNA: TGTGCCAGCTCACCAAAGGACAGGGGGGCGGTGAACACTGAAGCTTTCTTT.

The chain uses TRBV29-1 and TRBJ2-3; 8 bases map to TRBD2. The CDR3 is 11 amino acids. The germline V gene has CDR1 SQVTM and CDR2 ANQGSEA. The CDR3 DNA reads TGCTCGGGGAGCGGGGGTGATACGCAGTATTTT. Protein: CSGSGGDTQYF.

The rearrangement uses TRBV2 and TRBJ1-6; 7 bases fit TRBD1. The CDR3 spans 15 residues. Trimming removed 8 bases from V and 5 bases from J; junction bases left unmatched: 9. Germline CDR1 is SNHLY and CDR2 is FYNNEI. CDR3 sequence (DNA): TGTGCCAGCCCACTATCCGGGACAGATAATTCACCCCTCCACTTT. It codes for CASPLSGTDNSPLHF.

The chain combines TRBV2 with TRBJ2-3; 11 bases align to TRBD2. Germline loops: CDR1 SNHLY, CDR2 FYNNEI. Trimming removed 7 bases from V and 4 bases from J; junction bases left unmatched: 10. The CDR3 runs 16 residues. In nucleotides, the CDR3 is TGTGCCAGCAAGATAATAGCGGGGGGGCCCCCAGATACGCAGTATTTT. Translated: CASKIIAGGPPDTQYF.

V is TRBV9 and J is TRBJ2-1; possibly TRBD1 for D (5 bases). The V end was cut by 0 bases, the J end by 0 bases, with 10 bases between. The CDR3 covers 16 residues. Looked up from germline, CDR1 is SGDLS and CDR2 is YYNGEE. The CDR3, as DNA: TGTGCCAGCAGCGTAGCCGTAGGGGCCTCCTACAATGAGCAGTTCTTC. It is translated as CASSVAVGASYNEQFF. Supplemented by reference TRBV9 and TRBJ2-1, the full variable domain reads DSGVTQTPKHLITATGQRVTLRCSPRSGDLSVYWYQQSLDQGLQFLIQYYNGEERAKGNILERFSAQQFPDLHSELNLSSLELGDSALYFCASSVAVGASYNEQFFGPGTRLTVL.

This clone was counted between two and nine times. The rearrangement joins TRBV11-2 to TRBJ1-4; D gene ambiguous. The V end lost 5 bases, the J end lost 10 bases, and 26 bases lay between the germline ends. The CDR3 has 17 amino acids. The germline gives CDR1 SGHAT, CDR2 FQNNGV. The CDR3 region has the DNA TGTGCCAGCAGCCCGAGGGCGGCAGATACCTTAGGGAGAAAACTGTTTTTT. It yields the protein CASSPRAADTLGRKLFF.